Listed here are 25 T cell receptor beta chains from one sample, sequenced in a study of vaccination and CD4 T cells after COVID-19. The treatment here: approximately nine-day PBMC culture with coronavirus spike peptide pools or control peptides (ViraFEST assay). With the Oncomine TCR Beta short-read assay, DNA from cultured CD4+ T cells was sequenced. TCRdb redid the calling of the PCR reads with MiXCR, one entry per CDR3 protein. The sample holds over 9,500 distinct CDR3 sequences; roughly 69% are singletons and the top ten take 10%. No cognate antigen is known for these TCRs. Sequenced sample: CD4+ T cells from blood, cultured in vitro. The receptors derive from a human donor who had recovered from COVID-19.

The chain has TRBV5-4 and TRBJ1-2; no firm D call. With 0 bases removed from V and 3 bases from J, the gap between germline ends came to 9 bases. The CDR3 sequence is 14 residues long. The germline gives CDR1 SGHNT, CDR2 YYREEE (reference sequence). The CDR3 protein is CASSLDGTYYGYTF. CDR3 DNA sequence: TGTGCCAGCAGCTTGGACGGAACCTACTATGGCTACACCTTC.

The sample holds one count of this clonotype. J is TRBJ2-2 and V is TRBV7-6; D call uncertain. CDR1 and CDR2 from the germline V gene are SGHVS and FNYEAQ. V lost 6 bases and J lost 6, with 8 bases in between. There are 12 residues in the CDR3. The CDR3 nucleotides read TGTGCCAGCAGTCTTTCGTCCGGGGAGCTGTTTTTT. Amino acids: CASSLSSGELFF.

CDR3 protein: CASTTARGNQPQHF. In nucleotides, the CDR3 is TGTGCCAGTACCACCGCGAGGGGGAATCAGCCCCAGCATTTT. The chain uses TRBV19 and TRBJ1-5; D is perhaps TRBD1 (6 bases). CDR3 length: 14 residues. Germline assignment: CDR1 LNHDA and CDR2 SQIVND (reference sequence). Trimming cost V 7 bases and J 4 bases, with 14 bases left between them.

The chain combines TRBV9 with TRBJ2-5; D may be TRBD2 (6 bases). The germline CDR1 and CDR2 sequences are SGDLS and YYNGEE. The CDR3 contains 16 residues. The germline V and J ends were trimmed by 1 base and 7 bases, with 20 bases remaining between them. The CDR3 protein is CASSVLSGQGGGTQYF. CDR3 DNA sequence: TGTGCCAGCAGCGTACTTTCGGGGCAGGGAGGCGGGACCCAGTACTTC.

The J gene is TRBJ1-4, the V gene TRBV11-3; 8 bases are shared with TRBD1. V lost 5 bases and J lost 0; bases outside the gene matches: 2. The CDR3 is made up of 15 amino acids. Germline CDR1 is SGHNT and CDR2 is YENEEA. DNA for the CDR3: TGTGCCAGCAGCCCGGGACAGGCAACTAATGAAAAACTGTTTTTT. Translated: CASSPGQATNEKLFF.

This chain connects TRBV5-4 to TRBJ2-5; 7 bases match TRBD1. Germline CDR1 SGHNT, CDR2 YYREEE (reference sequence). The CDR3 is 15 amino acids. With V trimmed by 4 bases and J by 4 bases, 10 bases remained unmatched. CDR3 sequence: CASSPPARGRETQYF. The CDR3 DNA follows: TGTGCCAGCAGCCCCCCGGCCAGGGGGAGAGAGACCCAGTACTTC.

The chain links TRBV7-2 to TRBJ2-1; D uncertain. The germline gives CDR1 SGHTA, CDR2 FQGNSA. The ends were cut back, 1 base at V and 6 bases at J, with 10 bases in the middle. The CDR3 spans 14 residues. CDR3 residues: CASSLDGRTNEQFF. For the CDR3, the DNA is TGTGCCAGCAGCTTAGATGGACGGACCAATGAGCAGTTCTTC. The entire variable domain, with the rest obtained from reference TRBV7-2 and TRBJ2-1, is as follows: GAGVSQSPSNKVTEKGKDVELRCDPISGHTALYWYRQSLGQGLEFLIYFQGNSAPDKSGLPSDRFSAERTGGSVSTLTIQRTQQEDSAVYLCASSLDGRTNEQFFGPGTRLTVL.

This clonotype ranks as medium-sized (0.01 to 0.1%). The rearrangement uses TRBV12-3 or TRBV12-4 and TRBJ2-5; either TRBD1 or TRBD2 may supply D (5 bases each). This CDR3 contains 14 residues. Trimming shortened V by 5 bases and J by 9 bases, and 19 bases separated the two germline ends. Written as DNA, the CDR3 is TGTGCCAGCAGTGGATCGGGAAACCTGGGGGCCCAGTACTTC. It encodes CASSGSGNLGAQYF.

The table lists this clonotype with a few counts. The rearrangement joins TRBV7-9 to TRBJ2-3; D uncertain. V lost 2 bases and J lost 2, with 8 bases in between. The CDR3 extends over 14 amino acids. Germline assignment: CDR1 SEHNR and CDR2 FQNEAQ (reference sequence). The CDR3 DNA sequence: TGTGCCAGCAGCTTATCGGAGACCACAGATACGCAGTATTTT. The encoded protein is CASSLSETTDTQYF.

CDR3 nucleotide sequence: TGTGCCAGCAACGGGAAGGACGGCGCGAGGGGCTACGAGCAGTACTTC. Translating gives CASNGKDGARGYEQYF. This chain uses TRBV2 with TRBJ2-7; D possibly matches TRBD1 or TRBD2 (5 bases each). This CDR3 region has 16 residues. Trimming took off 7 bases at V and 3 bases at J, with 22 bases between the two ends. CDR1 and CDR2 from the germline V gene are SNHLY and FYNNEI.

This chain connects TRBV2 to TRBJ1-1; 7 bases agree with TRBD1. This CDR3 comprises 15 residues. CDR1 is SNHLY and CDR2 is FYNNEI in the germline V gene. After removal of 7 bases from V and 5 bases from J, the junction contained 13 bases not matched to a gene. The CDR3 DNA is TGTGCCAGCACCGAACAGAGGGGGCCCGGGACTGAAGCTTTCTTT. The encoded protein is CASTEQRGPGTEAFF.

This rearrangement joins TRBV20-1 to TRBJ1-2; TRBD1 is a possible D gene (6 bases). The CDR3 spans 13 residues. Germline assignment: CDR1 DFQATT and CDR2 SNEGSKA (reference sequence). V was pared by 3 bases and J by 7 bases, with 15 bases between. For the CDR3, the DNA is TGCAGTGCTAGTTTGGCCAGGGGATTTGGCTACACCTTC. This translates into CSASLARGFGYTF.

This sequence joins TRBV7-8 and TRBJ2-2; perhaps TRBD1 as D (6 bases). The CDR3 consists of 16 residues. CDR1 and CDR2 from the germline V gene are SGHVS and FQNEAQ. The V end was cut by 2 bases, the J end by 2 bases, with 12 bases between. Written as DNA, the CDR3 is TGTGCCAGCAGCTTAAGAGACAGGCTTAACACCGGGGAGCTGTTTTTT. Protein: CASSLRDRLNTGELFF.

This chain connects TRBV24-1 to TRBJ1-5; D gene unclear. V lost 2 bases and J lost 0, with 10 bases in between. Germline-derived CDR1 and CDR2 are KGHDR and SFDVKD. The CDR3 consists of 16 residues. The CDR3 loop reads CATSDSGRYSNQPQHF. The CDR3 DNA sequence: TGTGCCACCAGTGATTCGGGTCGTTATAGCAATCAGCCCCAGCATTTT.

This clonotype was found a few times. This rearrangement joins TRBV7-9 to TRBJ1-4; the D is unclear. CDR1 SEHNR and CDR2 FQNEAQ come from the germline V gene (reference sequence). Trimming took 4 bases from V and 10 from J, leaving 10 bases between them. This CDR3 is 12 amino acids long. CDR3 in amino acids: CASSSARRKLFF. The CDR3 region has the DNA TGTGCCAGCAGCTCGGCGAGGCGAAAACTGTTTTTT.

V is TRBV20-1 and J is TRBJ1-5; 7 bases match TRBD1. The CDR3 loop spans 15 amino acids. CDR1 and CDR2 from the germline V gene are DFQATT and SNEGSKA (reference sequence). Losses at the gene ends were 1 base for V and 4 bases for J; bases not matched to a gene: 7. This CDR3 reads CSARVGRGRNQPQHF. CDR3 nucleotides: TGCAGTGCTAGAGTGGGCAGGGGGAGGAATCAGCCCCAGCATTTT.

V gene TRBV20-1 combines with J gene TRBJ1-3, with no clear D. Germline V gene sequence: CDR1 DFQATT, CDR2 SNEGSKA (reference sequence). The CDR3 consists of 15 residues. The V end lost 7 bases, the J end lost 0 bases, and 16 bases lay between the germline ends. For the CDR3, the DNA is TGCAGTGTACTAATCCCACGGTTCTCTGGAAACACCATATATTTT. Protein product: CSVLIPRFSGNTIYF.

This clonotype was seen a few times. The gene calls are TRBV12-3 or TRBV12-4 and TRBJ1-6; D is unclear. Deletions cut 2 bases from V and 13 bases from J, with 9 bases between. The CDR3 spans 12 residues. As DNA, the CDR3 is TGTGCCAGCAGTTTACAGCAGGCCCCCCTCCACTTT. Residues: CASSLQQAPLHF.

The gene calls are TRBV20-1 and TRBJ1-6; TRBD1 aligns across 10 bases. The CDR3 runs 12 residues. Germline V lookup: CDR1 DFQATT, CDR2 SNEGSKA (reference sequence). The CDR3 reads CTAGQGFSPLHF. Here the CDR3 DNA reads TGCACCGCGGGACAGGGGTTTTCACCCCTCCACTTT.

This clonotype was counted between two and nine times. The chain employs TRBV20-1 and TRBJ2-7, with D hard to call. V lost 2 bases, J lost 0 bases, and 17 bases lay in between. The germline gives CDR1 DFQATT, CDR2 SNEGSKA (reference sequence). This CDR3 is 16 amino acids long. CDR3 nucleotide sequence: TGCAGTGCTAGAACCCAGGACGTACCGAACTCCTACGAGCAGTACTTC. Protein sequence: CSARTQDVPNSYEQYF.

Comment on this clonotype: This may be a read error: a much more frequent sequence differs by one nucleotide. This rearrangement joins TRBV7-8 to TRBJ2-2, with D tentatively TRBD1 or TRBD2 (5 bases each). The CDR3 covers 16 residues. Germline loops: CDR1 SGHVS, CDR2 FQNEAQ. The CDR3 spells CASGLARWGNTGELFF. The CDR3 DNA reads TGTGCCAGCGGCTTAGCGAGGTGGGGCAACACCGGGGAGCTGTTTTTT.

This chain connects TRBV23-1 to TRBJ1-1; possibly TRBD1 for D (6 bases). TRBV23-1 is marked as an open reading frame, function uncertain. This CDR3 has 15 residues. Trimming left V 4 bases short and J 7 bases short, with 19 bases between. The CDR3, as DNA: TGCGCCAGCAGTCCCGAGGGGGGCGCCCACGGTGAAGCTTTCTTT. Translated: CASSPEGGAHGEAFF.

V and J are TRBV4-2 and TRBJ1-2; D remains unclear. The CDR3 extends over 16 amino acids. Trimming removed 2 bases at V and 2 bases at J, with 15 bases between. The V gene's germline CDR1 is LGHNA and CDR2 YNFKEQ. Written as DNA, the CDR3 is TGTGCCAGCAGCCAATCCTCCTCGTCGGGGAACTATGGCTACACCTTC. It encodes CASSQSSSSGNYGYTF.

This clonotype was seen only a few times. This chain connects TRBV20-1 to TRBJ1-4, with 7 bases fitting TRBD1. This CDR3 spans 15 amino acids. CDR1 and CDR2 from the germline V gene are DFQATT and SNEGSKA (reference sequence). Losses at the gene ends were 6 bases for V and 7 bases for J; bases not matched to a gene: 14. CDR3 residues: CSAHPPVTGREKLFF. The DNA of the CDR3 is TGCAGTGCCCATCCCCCCGTGACAGGGCGTGAAAAACTGTTTTTT.

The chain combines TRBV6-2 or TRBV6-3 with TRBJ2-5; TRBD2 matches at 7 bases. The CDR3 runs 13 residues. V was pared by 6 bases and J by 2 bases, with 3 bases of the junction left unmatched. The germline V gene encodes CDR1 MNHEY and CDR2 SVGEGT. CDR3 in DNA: TGTGCCAGCAGGCCTAGCGGACAAGAGACCCAGTACTTC. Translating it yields CASRPSGQETQYF.